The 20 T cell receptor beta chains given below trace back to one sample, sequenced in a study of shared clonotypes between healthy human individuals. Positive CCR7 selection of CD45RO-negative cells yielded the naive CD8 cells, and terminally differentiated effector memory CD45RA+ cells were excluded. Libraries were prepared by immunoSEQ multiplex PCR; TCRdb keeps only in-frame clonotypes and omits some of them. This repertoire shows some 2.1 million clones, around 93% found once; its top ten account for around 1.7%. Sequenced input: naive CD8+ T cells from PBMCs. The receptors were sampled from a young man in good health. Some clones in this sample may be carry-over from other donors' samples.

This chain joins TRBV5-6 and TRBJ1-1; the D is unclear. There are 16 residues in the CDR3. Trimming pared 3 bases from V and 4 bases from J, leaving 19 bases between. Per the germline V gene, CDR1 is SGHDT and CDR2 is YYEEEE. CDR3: CASSSAIGPLGTEAFF. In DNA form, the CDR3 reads TGTGCCAGCAGCTCGGCGATAGGGCCCCTGGGCACTGAAGCTTTCTTT.

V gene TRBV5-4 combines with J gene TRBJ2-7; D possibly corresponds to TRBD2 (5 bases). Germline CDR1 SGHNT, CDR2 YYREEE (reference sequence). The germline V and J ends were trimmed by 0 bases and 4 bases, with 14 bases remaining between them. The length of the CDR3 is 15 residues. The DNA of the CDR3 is TGTGCCAGCAGCTTGGGGGAGTTTCTGACGTACGAGCAGTACTTC. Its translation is CASSLGEFLTYEQYF.

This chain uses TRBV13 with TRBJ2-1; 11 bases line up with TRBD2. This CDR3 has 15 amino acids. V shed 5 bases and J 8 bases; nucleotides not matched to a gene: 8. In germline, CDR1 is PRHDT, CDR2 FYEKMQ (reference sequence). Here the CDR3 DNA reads TGTGCCAGCAGCACCCGGACTAGCGGGTGGGATGAGCAGTTCTTC. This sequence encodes CASSTRTSGWDEQFF.

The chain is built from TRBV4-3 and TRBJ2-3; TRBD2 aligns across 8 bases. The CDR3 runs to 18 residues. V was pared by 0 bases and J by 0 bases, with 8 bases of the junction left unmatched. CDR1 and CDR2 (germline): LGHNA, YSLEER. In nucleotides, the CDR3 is TGCGCCAGCAGCCAAGATCCGGCGGGAGGTACTAGCACAGATACGCAGTATTTT. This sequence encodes CASSQDPAGGTSTDTQYF.

In nucleotides, the CDR3 is TGTGCCAGCGGACGGACAGGCGGCACTGAAGCTTTCTTT. It is translated as CASGRTGGTEAFF. This chain joins TRBV5-4 and TRBJ1-1; 7 bases are shared with TRBD1. This CDR3 is built from 13 residues. Germline CDR1 is SGHNT and CDR2 is YYREEE (reference sequence). V gave up 7 bases and J gave up 4 bases; unmatched junction bases: 7.

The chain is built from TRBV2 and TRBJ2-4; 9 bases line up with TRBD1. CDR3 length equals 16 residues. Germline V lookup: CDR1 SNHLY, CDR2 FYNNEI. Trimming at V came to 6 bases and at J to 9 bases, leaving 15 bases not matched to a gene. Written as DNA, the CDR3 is TGTGCCAGCAGAAACGGACAGGGGAGTTTGAATGTCATTCAGTACTTC. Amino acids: CASRNGQGSLNVIQYF. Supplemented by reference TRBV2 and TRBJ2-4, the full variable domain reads EPEVTQTPSHQVTQMGQEVILRCVPISNHLYFYWYRQILGQKVEFLVSFYNNEISEKSEIFDDQFSVERPDGSNFTLKIRSTKLEDSAMYFCASRNGQGSLNVIQYFGAGTRLSVL.

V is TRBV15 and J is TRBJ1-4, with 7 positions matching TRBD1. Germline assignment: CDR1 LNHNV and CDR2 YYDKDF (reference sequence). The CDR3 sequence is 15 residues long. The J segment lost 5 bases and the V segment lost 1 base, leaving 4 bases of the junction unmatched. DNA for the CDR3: TGTGCCACCAGCAGAGGACAGGGCCAAAATGAAAAACTGTTTTTT. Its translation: CATSRGQGQNEKLFF.

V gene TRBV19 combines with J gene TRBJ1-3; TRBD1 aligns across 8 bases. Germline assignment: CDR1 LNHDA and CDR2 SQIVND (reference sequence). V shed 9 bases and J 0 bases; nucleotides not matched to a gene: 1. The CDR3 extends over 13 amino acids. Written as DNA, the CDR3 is TGTGCCAGCGGGACAGGCTCTGGAAACACCATATATTTT. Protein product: CASGTGSGNTIYF.

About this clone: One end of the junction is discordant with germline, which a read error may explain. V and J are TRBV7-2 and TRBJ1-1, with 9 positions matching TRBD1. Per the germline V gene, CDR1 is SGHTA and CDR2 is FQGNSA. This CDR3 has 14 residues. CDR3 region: CANSPDRGRDEAFF. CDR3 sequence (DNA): TGTGCCAACAGCCCCGACAGGGGGAGGGATGAAGCTTTCTTT.

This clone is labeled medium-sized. CDR3 sequence (DNA): TGTGCCAGCAGTTATTCCGGGACAGAAGCCTACAATGAGCAGTTCTTC. Translation: CASSYSGTEAYNEQFF. The J gene is TRBJ2-1, the V gene TRBV6-5; 7 nucleotides line up with TRBD1. V trimming: 3 bases; J trimming: 2 bases; junction bases outside the gene matches: 7. CDR1 MNHEY and CDR2 SVGAGI come from the germline V gene. CDR3 length equals 16 residues.

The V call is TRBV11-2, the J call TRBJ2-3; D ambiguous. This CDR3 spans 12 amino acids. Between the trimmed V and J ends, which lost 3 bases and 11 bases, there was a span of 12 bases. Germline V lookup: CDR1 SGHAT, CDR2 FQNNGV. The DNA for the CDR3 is TGTGCCAGCAGCTTTCGGGCAGGAATGCAGTATTTT. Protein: CASSFRAGMQYF.

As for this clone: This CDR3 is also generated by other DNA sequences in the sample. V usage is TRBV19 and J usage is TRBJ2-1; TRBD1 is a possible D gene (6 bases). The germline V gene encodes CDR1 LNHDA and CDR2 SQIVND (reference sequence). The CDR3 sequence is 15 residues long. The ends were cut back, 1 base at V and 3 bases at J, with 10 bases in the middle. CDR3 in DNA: TGTGCCAGTAGTATAGTTGGGACAAGCTACAATGAGCAGTTCTTC. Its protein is CASSIVGTSYNEQFF. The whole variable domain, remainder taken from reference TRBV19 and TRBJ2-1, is DGGITQSPKYLFRKEGQNVTLSCEQNLNHDAMYWYRQDPGQGLRLIYYSQIVNDFQKGDIAEGYSVSREKKESFPLTVTSAQKNPTAFYLCASSIVGTSYNEQFFGPGTRLTVL.

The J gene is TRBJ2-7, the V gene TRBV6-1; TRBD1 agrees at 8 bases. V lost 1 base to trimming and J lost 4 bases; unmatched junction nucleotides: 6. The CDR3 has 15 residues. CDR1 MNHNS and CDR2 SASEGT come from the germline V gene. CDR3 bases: TGTGCCAGCAGTGAAGTCAGCGGACAGGGTTACGAGCAGTACTTC. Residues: CASSEVSGQGYEQYF.

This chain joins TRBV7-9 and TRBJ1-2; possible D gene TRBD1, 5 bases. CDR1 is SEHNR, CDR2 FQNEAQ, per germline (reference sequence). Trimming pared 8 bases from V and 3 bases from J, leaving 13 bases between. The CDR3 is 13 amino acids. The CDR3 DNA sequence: TGTGCCAGCGCGGGGGACGGGGACTATGGCTACACCTTC. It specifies CASAGDGDYGYTF.

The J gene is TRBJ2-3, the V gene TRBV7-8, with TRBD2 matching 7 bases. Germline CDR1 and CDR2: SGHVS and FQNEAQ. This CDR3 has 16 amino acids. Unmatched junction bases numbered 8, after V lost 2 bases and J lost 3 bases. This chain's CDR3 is CASSLSLAGTTDTQYF. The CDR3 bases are TGTGCCAGCAGCTTATCATTAGCGGGTACTACAGATACGCAGTATTTT.

CDR3 coding DNA: TGTGCCAGCAGCTTAGATGAAAAGGCGGGAGGGTATTCGAACATTCAGTACTTC. It is translated as CASSLDEKAGGYSNIQYF. This chain links TRBV7-9 with TRBJ2-4; 9 bases map to TRBD2. This CDR3 has 18 amino acids. CDR1 is SEHNR and CDR2 is FQNEAQ in the germline V gene (reference sequence). The V gene end was trimmed by 1 base and the J gene end by 7 bases; junction bases not matched to a gene: 14.

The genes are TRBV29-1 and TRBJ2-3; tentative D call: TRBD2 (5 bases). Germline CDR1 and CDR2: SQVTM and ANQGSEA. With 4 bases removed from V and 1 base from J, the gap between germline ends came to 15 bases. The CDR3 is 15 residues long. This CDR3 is CSVGGTGGGTDTQYF. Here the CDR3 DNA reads TGCAGCGTTGGGGGAACCGGAGGCGGCACAGATACGCAGTATTTT.

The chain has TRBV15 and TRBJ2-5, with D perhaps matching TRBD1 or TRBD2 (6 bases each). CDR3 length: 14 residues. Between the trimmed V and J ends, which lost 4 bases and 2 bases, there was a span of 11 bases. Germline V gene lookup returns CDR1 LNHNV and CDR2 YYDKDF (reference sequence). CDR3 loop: CATSKEGGQETQYF. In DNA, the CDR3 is TGTGCCACCAGCAAAGAGGGGGGACAAGAGACCCAGTACTTC.

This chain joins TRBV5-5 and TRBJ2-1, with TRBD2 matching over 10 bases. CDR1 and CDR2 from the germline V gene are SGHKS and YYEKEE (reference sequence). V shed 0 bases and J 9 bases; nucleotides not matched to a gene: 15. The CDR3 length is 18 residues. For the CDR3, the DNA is TGTGCCAGCAGCTTGGGGCTAGCGGGAGTAAATATGGCTGGTGAGCAGTTCTTC. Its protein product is CASSLGLAGVNMAGEQFF.

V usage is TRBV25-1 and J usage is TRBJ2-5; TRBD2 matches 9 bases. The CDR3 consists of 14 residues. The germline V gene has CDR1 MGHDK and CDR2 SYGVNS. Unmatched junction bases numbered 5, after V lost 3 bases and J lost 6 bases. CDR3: CASSERGTSKTQYF. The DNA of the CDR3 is TGTGCCAGCAGTGAGAGAGGGACTAGCAAGACCCAGTACTTC.